This T cell receptor beta chain was profiled in a study of cytomegalovirus exposure and HLA in healthy donors (dated by TCRdb to the late 2010s). About the study as a whole: An earlier analysis of 550 to 700 of the donors reported approximately 300 Gb of sequence data and approximately 110 million unique TCR beta sequences from 190 million or so T cells. Approximately 300 gigabases of sequencing data and approximately 91 million unique TCR sequences made up an early release that covered fewer than 650 HLA-typed donors. The genetic ancestry cluster associated with self-reported Caucasian donors included 81% of the approximately 430 genotyped donors. The aim of the study was to test whether cataloging public T cell receptors could identify signatures of past pathogen exposure. The study used immunosequencing to profile the T cell repertoires of several hundred subjects and linked those repertoires to cytomegalovirus serostatus. In addition to the first cohort of approximately 670 subjects, a separate validation cohort of around 110 different subjects was used. To predict cytomegalovirus infection status, the study combined high-throughput TCR immunosequencing, statistical association of individual TCRs with disease status, and machine learning. A later analysis re-analyzed previously published TCR beta repertoires from approximately 670 donors and added high-resolution HLA genotyping to study TCR occurrence patterns. Rather than using new phenotypic data, the later analysis identified candidate immune exposures from TCR beta sequences and from how often those sequences occurred across donors. An earlier analysis of approximately 580 of the donors used high-throughput TCR beta sequencing to judge whether each TCR beta V gene segment behaved as functional or pseudogenic. Donor age, sex, ethnicity and CMV serostatus were compiled together with the repertoire data. A later genetic analysis took genome-wide SNP genotypes for about 65% of the roughly 670 donors and used that subset as a discovery cohort. Every discovery cohort repertoire had been produced on one sequencing platform. Both class I and class II loci were covered by HLA typing, at four-digit resolution. The number of typed donors differed by locus: roughly 620-630 for A, B, C, DRB1 and DQB1; approximately 530 for DQA1; around 580 for DPA1; and some 470 for DPB1. Five DR-DQ haplotypes were treated as single units for association and clustering because of strong linkage in the cohort. On average, roughly 200,000 unique TCR beta nucleotide sequences were sequenced per donor among about 400 genotyped donors of the cohort, with about 17% of those sequences being non-productive. What the study reported, not specific to this receptor: At a false discovery rate of 0.05, a later analysis linked around 15,000 TCR beta sequences to specific HLA alleles. Some IMGT-functional V segments, including TRBV6-2 and TRBV6-3, could not be told apart with the 87-base-pair reads, so those segments were excluded. Over 15 rarely observed V segments, including chromosome 9 orphons, were excluded from the earlier analysis of about 500 of the donors because counts were too low. A further reported finding was that TCR beta sequences accurately predicted the HLA-A and HLA-B alleles for most subjects in the first cohort. In this cohort, only TCR beta chains were sequenced, and detectable features were limited by the absence of alpha or paired-chain data. V-gene and J-gene trimming of TCR beta chains was associated with a missense DCLRE1C variant in a later genetic analysis, and the association was replicated in an independent cohort. Strong co-occurrence of HLA alleles, especially DR and DQ, made assigning TCR associations to individual alleles difficult. The study gave a list of around 170 TCR beta chains associated with cytomegalovirus. Broadly in line with IMGT annotations, most TCR beta V segments showed up in productive rearrangements about 90% or about 30% of the time in an earlier analysis of approximately 600 of the donors. In a later analysis, HLA-associated TCR beta chains showed more clonal expansion and lower generation probabilities than non-associated chains that were equally common. A cluster of highly shared sequence variants was judged likely to represent a technical artifact of the sequencing pipeline. Because some donors lacked HLA typing at each locus, the association tests relied only on the typed subset. Linkage disequilibrium might explain the correlated functional status among segregating V segments, but an unknown experimental factor could not be ruled out. In a later analysis, TCR association rates were found to vary across HLA loci, with the most associated TCRs seen for DRB1 alleles and the fewest for HLA-C alleles. Most TCR sequences were seen in very few donors, while some public TCRs were found in many individuals. The authors suggested that the approach could potentially be generalized to other disease states and immunological phenotypes. Sequencing depth was assumed to be roughly uniform across donors in the presence/absence analyses, though that assumption may not hold. For the cohort, immune exposure information was limited to CMV serostatus. In a later genetic analysis, fewer N-insertions in productive TCRs were reported among donors in an Asian-associated ancestry cluster than the roughly 700-donor mean. In vitro tests confirmed that a few of the cytomegalovirus-associated TCR beta chains recognize cytomegalovirus antigens. A later analysis found that most CMV-associated TCR beta chains appeared HLA-restricted, with HLA associations seemingly driven largely by CMV exposure. In a later analysis, several top co-occurrence clusters were reported to appear linked to parvovirus B19, influenza, CMV and Epstein-Barr virus. Cytomegalovirus status was reported to be diagnosed by the classifier with high specificity and sensitivity in both the original and validation cohorts.

The cohort was made up of roughly 670 healthy bone marrow donors. At the time of sampling, all cohort members were nominally healthy, though unrecorded immune exposures were likely present. The donor was CMV seropositive and was included in the group of 290 or so seropositive cohort members. Each donor provided a peripheral blood sample, and peripheral blood mononuclear cells were used for TCR beta sequencing. The Qiagen DNeasy Blood Extraction Kit was used to extract genomic DNA from the blood cell samples. Looking up the germline V gene yields CDR1 SGHTA and CDR2 FQGTGA. The germline V end is reduced by 4 bases and the J end by 5 bases; junction bases left unmatched: 7. From the cysteine up to the phenylalanine, the CDR3 has a length of 14 residues. This entry keeps only the CDR3 DNA: 42 bases, framed from base 1. Libraries were prepared through the immunoSEQ multiplex PCR assay. For the multiplex PCR, a mixture combining 60 forward primers for TCR Vbeta segments and 13 reverse primers for TCR Jbeta segments was used. Amplification of the CDR3 region of rearranged TCR beta genes was performed with a multiplex PCR assay on genomic DNA. The amplified TCR beta libraries were sequenced on the Illumina HiSeq System as 87-base-pair reads. Under the source paper's analysis protocol: Across the roughly 700 repertoires, a later analysis counted approximately 75 million unique TCR beta chains, 9.5 million to 12 million of which were shared by at least two donors. Raw reads were error-corrected and collapsed into unique sequences by a nearest-neighbor algorithm in which closely related sequences were merged to remove PCR and sequencing errors. V, D and J gene segments were assigned by aligning CDR3 sequences to IMGT reference sequences. For a sequence to be retained, at least a six-nucleotide match to both a V gene segment and a J gene segment was required. Rearrangements were classified as productive when the CDR3 lacked stop codons and remained in frame with V and J, and all other rearrangements were classified as non-productive. Following IMGT convention, CDR3 was defined as the stretch from the second conserved V-encoded cysteine up to the conserved J-encoded phenylalanine. The earlier analysis of a few hundred of the donors excluded sequences that lacked an unambiguous match to a single V gene segment. In an earlier analysis of some 590 of the donors, V segments were called functional above 56.7% productive rearrangements and were called segregating when the between-donor standard deviation exceeded 5%. A statistical classification framework was developed to diagnose cytomegalovirus status using the catalog of TCR beta chain sequences. In a later analysis, V and J genes were assigned by comparing TCR nucleotide sequences against IMGT/GENE-DB human TR gene sequences. A later analysis assigned CDR3 sequences and most-parsimonious VDJ recombination scenarios with the TCRdist pipeline. A later analysis defined each TCR beta chain by its CDR3 amino acid sequence plus V-gene family, and excluded reads lacking a unique V-gene family. In a later analysis, around 600 highly shared, low-generation-probability nucleotide sequences were removed to address suspected cross-contamination and a sequencing artifact. For each public chain, a later analysis derived a clonal expansion index from normalized ranks of inferred template counts within each repertoire. In a later analysis, generation probabilities were computed with a VDJ recombination model fitted to out-of-frame rearrangements, and the resulting probabilities were checked against IGoR. A later analysis scored TCR-TCR, TCR-HLA and TCR-CMV co-occurrence with hypergeometric tests, applying a repertoire-size bias correction to TCR pairs. False discovery rates were estimated in a later analysis by permuting HLA or CMV assignments 20 times. In a later analysis, co-occurring TCRs were grouped with DBSCAN, and TCRdist sequence similarity was added when clustering was performed within HLA-allele-positive subsets. Repertoires with fewer than 30,000 or more than 120,000 public chains, plus five repertoires with anomalous nucleotide sharing, were excluded from co-occurrence clustering. Drawn from immuneACCESS, this table holds only the in-frame rearrangements with V and J called that TCRdb kept. Clones are partly lost; checked studies trace under half to an unresolved V gene and leave the rest unexplained. The D gene and trimming were derived from the DNA, and the V and J assignments and clone size from that table. The sample records fewer than 200,000 clones, roughly 10% of which are singletons. 1% to 1.5% of the sample is taken by the ten largest.

This clone was seen at least ten times. Its antigen specificity is not known. No much larger clone exists at a distance of one base, and base qualities are not known. The material sequenced was PBMCs. The sequence was collected from a woman aged 25 to 39 in good health and CMV-seropositive. The rearrangement combines TRBV7-3 with TRBJ2-5; 7 bases in the middle match TRBD2. At the DNA level, the sequence is TGTGCCAGCAGCTCAAGCGGGGCGGGCGAGACCCAGTACTTC. Its protein is CASSSSGAGETQYF. Beyond the CDR3, the reference TRBV7-3 and TRBJ2-5 genes provide the residues; the full variable domain reads: GAGVSQTPSNKVTEKGKYVELRCDPISGHTALYWYRQSLGQGPEFLIYFQGTGAADDSGLPNDRFFAVRPEGSVSTLKIQRTERGDSAVYLCASSSSGAGETQYFGPGTRLLVL.